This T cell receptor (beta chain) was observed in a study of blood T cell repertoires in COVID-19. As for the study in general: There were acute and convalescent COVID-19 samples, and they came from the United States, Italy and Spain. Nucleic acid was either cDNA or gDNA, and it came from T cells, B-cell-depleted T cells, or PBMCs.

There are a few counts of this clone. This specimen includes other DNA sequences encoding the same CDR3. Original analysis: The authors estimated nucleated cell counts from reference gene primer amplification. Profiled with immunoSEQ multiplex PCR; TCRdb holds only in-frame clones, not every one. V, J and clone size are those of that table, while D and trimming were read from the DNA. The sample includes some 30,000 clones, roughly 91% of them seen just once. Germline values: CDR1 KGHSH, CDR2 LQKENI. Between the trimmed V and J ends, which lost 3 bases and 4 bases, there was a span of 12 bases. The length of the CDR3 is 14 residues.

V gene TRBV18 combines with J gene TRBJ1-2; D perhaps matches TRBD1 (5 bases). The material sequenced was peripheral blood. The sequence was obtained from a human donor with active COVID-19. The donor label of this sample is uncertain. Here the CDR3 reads CASSPPTESYGYTF. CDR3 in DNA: TGTGCCAGCTCACCTCCGACAGAGTCCTATGGCTACACCTTC.